This T cell receptor (beta chain) was documented in a study of Tregs in tolerant kidney transplant recipients. Study results and limitations: Activated donor B cell expansion appeared to reveal the most relevant donor-specific TCRbeta repertoire.

Only in-frame clones appear in the TCRdb table, and some are missing; sequencing was by immunoSEQ multiplex PCR. The sample lists about 240,000 clones, about 80% seen once, with 0.5% to 0.65% in the top ten. CD4+CD25+CD127- Tregs, CD4+CD25- non-Tregs, CD4 and CD8 cells were sorted. As regards this clone: The antigen remains undetermined.

CDR1 and CDR2 from the germline V gene are SGHVS and FQNEAQ. Trimming took off 7 bases at V and 4 bases at J, with 22 bases between the two ends. This CDR3 contains 16 residues. This clonotype originated in a human donor in good health. V gene TRBV7-8 combines with J gene TRBJ1-2, with D tentatively TRBD1 (5 bases). Sequenced sample: CD4+ T cells from blood. The DNA for the CDR3 is TGTGCCAGCACCAAAGATCAGGGTTCCGGGACCTATGGCTACACCTTC. It encodes CASTKDQGSGTYGYTF. The whole variable domain, filled in from reference TRBV7-8 and TRBJ1-2, reads GAGVSQSPRYKVAKRGQDVALRCDPISGHVSLFWYQQALGQGPEFLTYFQNEAQLDKSGLPSDRFFAERPEGSVSTLKIQRTQQEDSAVYLCASTKDQGSGTYGYTFGSGTRLTVV.